The clone carrying this T cell receptor (beta chain) was observed a handful of times. What it binds is unknown. This CDR3 contains 14 residues. CDR1 SGHTA and CDR2 FQGNSA come from the germline V gene. Trimming stripped 1 base from V and 4 bases from J, with 10 bases between. This sample stems from a study of blood T cells in healthy people across ages. Points from the study as a whole: The unsorted PBMCs prevented any conclusive comparison of naive versus antigen-experienced cells.

Investigators took about 9.4 milliliters of peripheral blood from every donor. Sample-barcoded 5' priming and a J-beta primer mix drove a second PCR of roughly 6 to 12 cycles. The yield of each sample was at least 2.5 million CDR3-containing paired-end reads. TCRdb redid the calling of the 5' RACE reads with MiXCR, one entry per CDR3 protein. Counted here are approximately 730,000 distinct CDR3 sequences, about 55% occurring once; the ten biggest clones make up roughly two fifths. The specimen was blood. The TCR sequence derives from a man at least 80 years old in good health. The chain is built from TRBV7-2 and TRBJ2-5; D is perhaps TRBD2 (6 bases). CDR3 protein: CASSLDGSRETQYF. The DNA of the CDR3 is TGTGCCAGCAGCTTAGACGGGAGCAGAGAGACCCAGTACTTC.